The clone carrying this TCR beta chain has only a few counts. No antigen is known for it. The J segment lost 6 bases and the V segment lost 1 base, leaving 5 bases of the junction unmatched. The CDR3 covers 15 residues. Per the germline V gene, CDR1 is MDHEN and CDR2 is SYDVKM. TCRdb processed the RT-PCR reads anew with MiXCR; each CDR3 protein has one entry. The sample yields 550,000 to 800,000 distinct CDR3 sequences, approximately 13% seen once. The sample belongs to a study of response to subunit inactivated influenza vaccine. Findings of the study overall: Seasonal influenza vaccination, on each occasion, was suggested by the authors to recruit few new T cells.

This sequence originates from a man aged 45-65 years who received an inactivated influenza vaccine. The rearrangement joins TRBV28 to TRBJ2-2, with 7 bases that match TRBD1. The sample consisted of PBMCs from blood, taken less than 15 days before vaccination. CDR3 nucleotide sequence: TGTGCCAGCAGTTTATTTAGGGGGCGCTCCGGGGAGCTGTTTTTT. This encodes CASSLFRGRSGELFF.